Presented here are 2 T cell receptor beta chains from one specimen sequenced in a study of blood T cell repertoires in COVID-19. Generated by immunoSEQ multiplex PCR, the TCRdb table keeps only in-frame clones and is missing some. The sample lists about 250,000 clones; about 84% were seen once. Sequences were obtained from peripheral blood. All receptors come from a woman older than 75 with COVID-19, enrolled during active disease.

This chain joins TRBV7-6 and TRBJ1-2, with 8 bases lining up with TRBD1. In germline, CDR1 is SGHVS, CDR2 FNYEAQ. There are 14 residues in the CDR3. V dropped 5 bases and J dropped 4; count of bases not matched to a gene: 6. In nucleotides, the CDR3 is TGTGCCAGCAGCCAAGGACAGGGCGGCTATGGCTACACCTTC. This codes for CASSQGQGGYGYTF.

DNA for the CDR3: TGTGCCAGCAGCGCTGGGACTAGCGGGGGGACCAATGAGCAGTTCTTC. Its protein is CASSAGTSGGTNEQFF. This chain joins TRBV11-3 and TRBJ2-1; 15 bases are shared with TRBD2. J lost 6 bases, V lost 5 bases, and 5 bases had no gene match. CDR3 size: 16 residues. Germline values: CDR1 SGHNT, CDR2 YENEEA.